This T cell receptor (beta chain) originates from a study of T cell repertoires in cytomegalovirus infection. There are 16 residues in the CDR3. Trimming cost V 5 bases and J 0 bases; bases outside gene matches: 6. Germline V gene sequence: CDR1 SGHVS, CDR2 FQNEAQ. One entry per CDR3 protein, called by TCRdb with MiXCR from the reads. The table shows roughly 280,000 distinct CDR3 sequences, with over 8% occurring only once. The table lists this clonotype with many counts. The chain has TRBV7-8 and TRBJ2-2; TRBD1 agrees at 7 bases. The receptor was isolated from a human donor in good health (CMV status not recorded). Some clones in this sample may be carry-over from other donors' samples. The sequencing sample was made of PBMCs. Here the CDR3 DNA reads TGTGCCAGCAGCCCACGGACAGGATCGAACACCGGGGAGCTGTTTTTT. Amino acid sequence: CASSPRTGSNTGELFF. The full variable domain, in which reference TRBV7-8 and TRBJ2-2 provide the parts outside the CDR3, is GAGVSQSPRYKVAKRGQDVALRCDPISGHVSLFWYQQALGQGPEFLTYFQNEAQLDKSGLPSDRFFAERPEGSVSTLKIQRTQQEDSAVYLCASSPRTGSNTGELFFGEGSRLTVL.